This entry features one TCR beta chain sequence. Its cognate antigen is unknown. Clones were sequenced by immunoSEQ multiplex PCR, and TCRdb holds only the in-frame ones, with some missing. The sample records roughly 75,000 clones, over 85% being singletons. The entry originates in a study of cytomegalovirus exposure and HLA in healthy donors. Whole-study context: The approximately 130 validation repertoires were reported in a later analysis to have been generated on the same platform as the 666 first-cohort repertoires.

Study-wide findings and caveats: Investigators reported around 150 TCR beta chains as tied to cytomegalovirus. Most TCR sequences proved rare, with some public TCRs found in many donors.

Trimming removed 0 bases at V and 7 bases at J, with 17 bases between. The germline gives CDR1 SGDLS, CDR2 YYNGEE. The CDR3 runs 15 residues. The donors were part of the approximately 130-subject validation cohort, which stood apart from the approximately 640-subject first cohort. Specimen: PBMCs. The receptor was derived from a woman under 30 in good health and CMV-seronegative. The chain employs TRBV9 and TRBJ2-7; TRBD1 is a possible D gene (5 bases). CDR3 DNA sequence: TGTGCCAGCAGCGTAGGTGAGACAGCTCTAGTTGAGCAGTACTTC. It translates to CASSVGETALVEQYF.